The 27 T cell receptor beta chains below come from one sample, sequenced in a study of blood T cells in healthy people across ages (dated by TCRdb to the mid-2010s). Libraries were prepared through 5' RACE. TCRdb shows the sequencer as Illumina HiSeq 2500. A second PCR of roughly 7 to 11 cycles was performed with a sample-barcoded 5' primer and a J-beta primer mix. Using fastp at Q25 and MiXCR, TCRdb reprocessed the public reads and kept productive beta chains. Entries are consolidated by CDR3 protein sequence, retaining the most common genes and DNA. Counted in this sample were approximately 880,000 distinct CDR3 sequences; 40% to 60% of them appeared once. The top ten hold under 15% of the sample. Sequencing was carried out using blood. The receptors were gathered from a man aged 25-45 years in good health.

The rearrangement uses TRBV29-1 and TRBJ2-5; 8 nucleotides match TRBD1. CDR1 and CDR2 from the germline V gene are SQVTM and ANQGSEA. CDR3 length equals 11 residues. CDR3 sequence: CTVQGGETQYF. The CDR3 DNA reads as TGCACCGTACAGGGGGGAGAGACCCAGTACTTC.

The chain couples TRBV7-9 to TRBJ2-3; no reliable D call. The CDR3 covers 13 residues. Germline-derived CDR1 and CDR2 are SEHNR and FQNEAQ (reference sequence). V lost 5 bases to trimming and J lost 6 bases, with 12 bases between them. The CDR3 region is CASSPLLGDTQYF. The CDR3 coding sequence is TGTGCCAGCAGCCCCCTTTTGGGGGATACGCAGTATTTT.

The chain joins TRBV5-8 to TRBJ2-1; 11 nucleotides line up with TRBD2. CDR3 size: 14 residues. Germline CDR1 SGHTS, CDR2 YDEGEE. V was clipped by 5 bases and J by 9 bases; unmatched bases: 7. The CDR3 is CASRDSGGAAEQFF. The CDR3 nucleotides read TGTGCCAGCAGGGATAGCGGGGGGGCCGCTGAGCAGTTCTTC.

This clonotype occurred a few times. The J gene is TRBJ2-7, the V gene TRBV3-1, with 9 positions matching TRBD2. Looked up from germline, CDR1 is LGHDT and CDR2 is YNNKEL (reference sequence). The CDR3 is 17 residues long. V was clipped by 4 bases and J by 1 base; unmatched bases: 11. CDR3 protein: CASSPTPRAGGSYEQYF. The CDR3 DNA reads as TGTGCCAGCAGCCCTACCCCTAGAGCGGGGGGTTCCTACGAGCAGTACTTC.

This rearrangement joins TRBV27 to TRBJ2-1, with D unresolved. The V end was cut by 7 bases, the J end by 6 bases, with 7 bases between. The CDR3 loop spans 11 amino acids. Germline V lookup: CDR1 MNHEY, CDR2 SMNVEV (reference sequence). CDR3 loop: CASNYVNEQFF. The CDR3 nucleotides are TGTGCCAGCAACTACGTCAATGAGCAGTTCTTC.

This chain joins TRBV24-1 and TRBJ2-2; 9 bases are shared with TRBD1. J lost 3 bases, V lost 2 bases, and 6 bases had no gene match. CDR1 and CDR2 (germline): KGHDR, SFDVKD. CDR3 length: 17 amino acids. The CDR3 sequence: CATSDSRQGVYTGELFF. The CDR3 DNA follows: TGTGCCACCAGTGATTCCCGACAGGGGGTATACACCGGGGAGCTGTTTTTT.

The chain joins TRBV6-5 to TRBJ2-2, with D perhaps matching TRBD1 (6 bases). This CDR3 has 14 residues. V lost 7 bases to trimming and J lost 7 bases, with 16 bases between them. CDR1 is MNHEY and CDR2 is SVGAGI in the germline V gene. CDR3 in DNA: TGTGCCAGCAATAAGGACAGTTCTCTCGGGGAGCTGTTTTTT. It encodes CASNKDSSLGELFF.

This clonotype was recorded many times. The chain uses TRBV5-1 and TRBJ2-5; D gene uncertain. CDR1 SGHRS and CDR2 YFSETQ come from the germline V gene. This CDR3 contains 11 residues. V lost 2 bases and J 5 bases, leaving 4 bases between the germline ends. The CDR3 DNA sequence: TGCGCCAGCAGCTTTACCGAGACCCAGTACTTC. This codes for CASSFTETQYF.

V and J are TRBV20-1 and TRBJ1-1; a weak D match, TRBD1 (6 bases). The germline CDR1 and CDR2 sequences are DFQATT and SNEGSKA (reference sequence). This CDR3 has 16 residues. Trimming pared 1 base from V and 4 bases from J, leaving 19 bases between. The DNA for the CDR3 is TGCAGTGCTAGAGCGCCAGGGGTGGGAGTATTCACTGAAGCTTTCTTT. It encodes CSARAPGVGVFTEAFF.

J is TRBJ1-2 and V is TRBV4-3, with D possibly being TRBD1 (5 bases). The germline V gene encodes CDR1 LGHNA and CDR2 YSLEER. The V end lost 0 bases, the J end lost 7 bases, and 9 bases lay between the germline ends. There are 13 residues in the CDR3. CDR3 DNA sequence: TGCGCCAGCAGCCAAGATCTCGGGGGTGGCTACACCTTC. Translated: CASSQDLGGGYTF.

Comments on this clonotype: The junction departs from germline at one end; a sequencing error may be responsible. CDR3 protein: CASSPTEGGFGETQNF. Here the CDR3 DNA reads TGTGCCAGCTCCCCAACCGAGGGAGGATTTGGAGAGACCCAGAACTTC. The V gene is TRBV18, the J gene TRBJ2-7; tentative D call: TRBD2 (6 bases). This CDR3 has 16 residues. Germline V gene sequence: CDR1 KGHSH, CDR2 LQKENI.

The CDR3: CASSQGTAQDYGYTF. The DNA of the CDR3 is TGCGCCAGCAGCCAAGGGACGGCCCAGGACTATGGCTACACCTTC. The chain couples TRBV5-1 to TRBJ1-2, with D tentatively TRBD1 (5 bases). This CDR3 is built from 15 residues. In germline, CDR1 is SGHRS, CDR2 YFSETQ. V lost 4 bases and J lost 3, with 16 bases in between. The variable domain in full, completed from reference TRBV5-1 and TRBJ1-2, reads KAGVTQTPRYLIKTRGQQVTLSCSPISGHRSVSWYQQTPGQGLQFLFEYFSETQRNKGNFPGRFSGRQFSNSRSEMNVSTLELGDSALYLCASSQGTAQDYGYTFGSGTRLTVV.

The chain uses TRBV14 and TRBJ2-1; TRBD2 aligns across 10 bases. This CDR3 region has 15 residues. V dropped 2 bases and J dropped 9; count of bases not matched to a gene: 7. Germline V lookup: CDR1 SGHDN, CDR2 FVKESK. This chain's CDR3 is CASSQTSGALGEQFF. Written as DNA, the CDR3 is TGTGCCAGCAGCCAAACTAGCGGGGCGCTCGGTGAGCAGTTCTTC.

V is TRBV5-1 and J is TRBJ1-1; D uncertain. Germline CDR1 and CDR2: SGHRS and YFSETQ. The CDR3 is 14 residues long. With 4 bases removed from V and 5 bases from J, the gap between germline ends came to 15 bases. In DNA, the CDR3 is TGCGCCAGCAGCCCGGGCCTCCAGCGAACTGAAGCTTTCTTT. It specifies CASSPGLQRTEAFF.

The chain uses TRBV6-5 and TRBJ2-3; no clear D. The CDR3 totals 16 residues. CDR1 MNHEY and CDR2 SVGAGI come from the germline V gene. V lost 0 bases and J lost 2, with 12 bases in between. CDR3 loop: CASSYSGKANTDTQYF. CDR3 nucleotide sequence: TGTGCCAGCAGTTACTCGGGGAAAGCTAACACAGATACGCAGTATTTT.

The sample holds one count of this clonotype. This sequence joins TRBV9 and TRBJ2-7; 7 bases align to TRBD1. The CDR3 sequence is 14 residues long. J was trimmed by 7 bases and V by 3 bases; bases with no gene match: 10. Germline V gives CDR1 SGDLS, CDR2 YYNGEE. The CDR3 DNA sequence: TGTGCCAGCAGCGCTCAGACAGGGCGAGGGGAGCAGTACTTC. Encoded protein: CASSAQTGRGEQYF. The full variable domain, in which reference TRBV9 and TRBJ2-7 provide the parts outside the CDR3, is DSGVTQTPKHLITATGQRVTLRCSPRSGDLSVYWYQQSLDQGLQFLIQYYNGEERAKGNILERFSAQQFPDLHSELNLSSLELGDSALYFCASSAQTGRGEQYFGPGTRLTVT.

The chain couples TRBV7-9 to TRBJ2-3, with 8 positions matching TRBD2. Germline V CDR1 and CDR2: SEHNR, FQNEAQ (reference sequence). The ends lost 2 bases at V and 5 bases at J; junction bases unmatched: 6. The CDR3 totals 15 residues. The CDR3 loop reads CASSLRSGGGDTQYF. The CDR3 DNA reads TGTGCCAGCAGCTTAAGGAGCGGGGGAGGAGATACGCAGTATTTT.

The sample holds a few counts of this clonotype. The chain carries TRBV20-1 and TRBJ2-5; TRBD2 matches at 12 bases. The CDR3 length is 16 residues. V shed 6 bases and J 2 bases; nucleotides not matched to a gene: 10. CDR1 is DFQATT, CDR2 SNEGSKA, per germline (reference sequence). The DNA for the CDR3 is TGCAGTGCCCCCCGGACTAGCGGGGCCCCACAAGAGACCCAGTACTTC. It codes for CSAPRTSGAPQETQYF.

The gene calls are TRBV7-2 and TRBJ2-7; possibly TRBD1 or TRBD2 for D (6 bases each). The CDR3 runs 17 residues. From germline, CDR1 is SGHTA and CDR2 FQGNSA. V was trimmed by 5 bases and J by 4 bases, leaving 24 bases between them. In nucleotides, the CDR3 is TGTGCCAGCAGCCCAGACGAGGGGTTAAGGGGGGCTTACGAGCAGTACTTC. Translated, it gives CASSPDEGLRGAYEQYF.

This clonotype was recorded at least ten times. This chain uses TRBV4-1 with TRBJ2-3; D may match TRBD1 or TRBD2 (5 bases each). The CDR3 is 15 amino acids. CDR1 MGHRA and CDR2 YSYEKL come from the germline V gene. With 5 bases removed from V and 4 bases from J, the gap between germline ends came to 16 bases. The chain's CDR3 is CASSTGTPRADTQYF. In DNA, the CDR3 is TGCGCCAGCAGCACCGGGACCCCTCGGGCAGATACGCAGTATTTT.

V usage is TRBV29-1 and J usage is TRBJ2-5, with TRBD2 as a possible D gene (6 bases). V lost 6 bases to trimming and J lost 11 bases, with 22 bases between them. The CDR3 has 13 residues. In germline, CDR1 is SQVTM, CDR2 ANQGSEA. CDR3 coding DNA: TGCAGCGTGGTTCCCCGGGGGAGCAATGAGCAGTACTTC. Translated: CSVVPRGSNEQYF.

This clonotype appeared a few times. The gene calls are TRBV9 and TRBJ2-7, with D possibly being TRBD1 or TRBD2 (6 bases each). The germline V gene encodes CDR1 SGDLS and CDR2 YYNGEE. V lost 4 bases and J 1 base, leaving 15 bases between the germline ends. The CDR3 has 15 residues. Here the CDR3 DNA reads TGTGCCAGCAGCTCGGGGGCGACGGGATCCTACGAGCAGTACTTC. Its protein is CASSSGATGSYEQYF. Using reference TRBV9 and TRBJ2-7 for the parts outside the CDR3, the full variable domain is DSGVTQTPKHLITATGQRVTLRCSPRSGDLSVYWYQQSLDQGLQFLIQYYNGEERAKGNILERFSAQQFPDLHSELNLSSLELGDSALYFCASSSGATGSYEQYFGPGTRLTVT.

This clonotype was found once. The CDR3: CASSNKPGSSLVNEQFF. CDR3 in DNA: TGCGCCAGCAGCAACAAGCCTGGCAGTAGCTTAGTGAATGAGCAGTTCTTC. This chain uses TRBV5-1 with TRBJ2-1, with unresolved D. Trimming removed 4 bases at V and 7 bases at J, with 24 bases between. Germline V lookup: CDR1 SGHRS, CDR2 YFSETQ. CDR3 length: 17 residues.

A few counts support this clonotype. CDR3 loop: CARTRRQNYNEQFF. The CDR3, as DNA: TGTGCCAGAACCCGGAGGCAGAACTACAATGAGCAGTTCTTC. The chain carries TRBV2 and TRBJ2-1, with D possibly being TRBD2 (5 bases). V gave up 9 bases and J gave up 3 bases, with 15 bases separating them. Germline loops: CDR1 SNHLY, CDR2 FYNNEI. The CDR3 loop spans 14 amino acids.

This clonotype was counted between two and nine times. The CDR3 DNA follows: TGTGCCAGCAGTTTATCCGGGCAGACACACAATCAGCCCCAGCATTTT. Amino acids: CASSLSGQTHNQPQHF. This chain connects TRBV27 to TRBJ1-5; D remains unclear. Germline V lookup: CDR1 MNHEY, CDR2 SMNVEV (reference sequence). CDR3 size: 16 residues. Trimming took off 0 bases at V and 3 bases at J, with 12 bases between the two ends.

The CDR3 nucleotides are TGTGCCAGCACCAGGACAGGATACCAGAACACTGAAGCTTTCTTT. It is translated as CASTRTGYQNTEAFF. This sequence joins TRBV6-2 or TRBV6-3 and TRBJ1-1; 7 nucleotides line up with TRBD1. J lost 1 base, V lost 7 bases, and 9 bases had no gene match. The CDR3 has 15 residues. CDR1 is MNHEY and CDR2 is SVGEGT in the germline V gene.

The chain joins TRBV4-2 to TRBJ1-1, with TRBD1 as a possible D gene (5 bases). CDR3 length: 15 amino acids. CDR1 is LGHNA, CDR2 YNFKEQ, per germline. The ends were cut back, 1 base at V and 1 base at J, with 10 bases in the middle. The CDR3 sequence: CASSQGGLENTEAFF. In DNA form, the CDR3 reads TGTGCCAGCAGCCAAGGGGGGTTAGAGAACACTGAAGCTTTCTTT.